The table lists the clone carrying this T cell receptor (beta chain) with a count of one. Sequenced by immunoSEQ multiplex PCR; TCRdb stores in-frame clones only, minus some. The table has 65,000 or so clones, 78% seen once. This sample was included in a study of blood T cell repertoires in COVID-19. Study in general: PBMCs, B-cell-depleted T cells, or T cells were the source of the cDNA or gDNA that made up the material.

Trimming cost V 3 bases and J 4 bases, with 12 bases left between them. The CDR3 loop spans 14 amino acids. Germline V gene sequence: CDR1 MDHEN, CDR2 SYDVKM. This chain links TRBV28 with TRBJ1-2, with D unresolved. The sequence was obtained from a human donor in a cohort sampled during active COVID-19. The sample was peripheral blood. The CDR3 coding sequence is TGTGCCAGCAGTTTCCTCGTTAGAAGCTATGGCTACACCTTC. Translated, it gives CASSFLVRSYGYTF.